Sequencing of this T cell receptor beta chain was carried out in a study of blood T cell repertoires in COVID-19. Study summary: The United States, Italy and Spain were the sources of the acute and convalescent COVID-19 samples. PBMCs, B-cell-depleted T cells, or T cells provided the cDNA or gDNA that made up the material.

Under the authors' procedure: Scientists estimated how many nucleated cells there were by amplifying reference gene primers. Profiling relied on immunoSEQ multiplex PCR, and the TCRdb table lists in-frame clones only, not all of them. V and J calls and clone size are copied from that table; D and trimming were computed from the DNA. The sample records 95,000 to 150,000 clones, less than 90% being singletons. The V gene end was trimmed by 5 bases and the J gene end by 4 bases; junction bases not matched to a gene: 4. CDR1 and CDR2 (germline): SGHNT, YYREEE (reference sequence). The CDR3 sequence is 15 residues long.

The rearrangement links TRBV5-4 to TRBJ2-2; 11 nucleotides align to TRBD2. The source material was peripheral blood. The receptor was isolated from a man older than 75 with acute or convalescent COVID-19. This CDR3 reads CASRPGTSGTGELFF. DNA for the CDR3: TGTGCCAGCAGACCCGGGACTAGCGGCACCGGGGAGCTGTTTTTT.